This T cell receptor beta chain was retrieved from a study of shared clonotypes between healthy human individuals. Remarks on this clone: This same CDR3 is encoded by further DNA sequences in the sample.

The assay was immunoSEQ multiplex PCR, and TCRdb's table has in-frame clones only and misses some. Altogether roughly 700,000 clones are present, around two thirds being singletons, with the ten largest covering around 1.6%. CD4+ cells yielded CD45RA+ naive and CD45RA-negative memory subsets. The CDR3 is 14 residues long. Per the germline V gene, CDR1 is KGHSH and CDR2 is LQKENI. Deletions cut 2 bases from V and 4 bases from J, with 11 bases between. This TCR came from a woman in her thirties in good health. This rearrangement joins TRBV18 to TRBJ1-1; D perhaps matches TRBD1 (5 bases). Source material: memory CD4+ T cells sorted from blood. Subset noted: CD45RA-negative fraction. The CDR3: CASSPGGLGTEAFF. CDR3 in DNA: TGTGCCAGCTCACCAGGGGGTTTGGGCACTGAAGCTTTCTTT. The complete variable domain, with remaining parts taken from reference TRBV18 and TRBJ1-1, reads NAGVMQNPRHLVRRRGQEARLRCSPMKGHSHVYWYRQLPEEGLKFMVYLQKENIIDESGMPKERFSAEFPKEGPSILRIQQVVRGDSAAYFCASSPGGLGTEAFFGQGTRLTVV.